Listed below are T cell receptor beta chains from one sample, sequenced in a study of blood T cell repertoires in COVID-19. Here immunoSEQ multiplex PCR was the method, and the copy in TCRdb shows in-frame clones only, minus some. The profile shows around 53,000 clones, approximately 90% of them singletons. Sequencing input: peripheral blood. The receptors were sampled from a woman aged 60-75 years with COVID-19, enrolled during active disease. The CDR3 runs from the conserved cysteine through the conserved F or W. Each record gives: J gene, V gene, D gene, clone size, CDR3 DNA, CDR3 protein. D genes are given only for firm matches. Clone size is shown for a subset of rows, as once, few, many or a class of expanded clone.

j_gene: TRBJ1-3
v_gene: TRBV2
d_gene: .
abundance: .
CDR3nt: TGTGCCAGCAGTGAAGCAGGGGCTTACTCTGGAAACACCATATATTTT
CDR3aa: CASSEAGAYSGNTIYF

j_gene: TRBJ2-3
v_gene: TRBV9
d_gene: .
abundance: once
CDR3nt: TGTGCCAGCAGCGTAGGAATGAGTGGAGGTGGGACTAGCACAGATACGCAGTATTTT
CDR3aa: CASSVGMSGGGTSTDTQYF

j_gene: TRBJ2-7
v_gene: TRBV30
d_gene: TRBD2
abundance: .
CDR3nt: TGTGCCTGGAGGACTAGCGGGATAACCTACGAGCAGTACTTC
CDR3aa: CAWRTSGITYEQYF

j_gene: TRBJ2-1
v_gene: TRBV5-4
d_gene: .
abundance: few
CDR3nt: TGTGCCAGCAGCCGATATTTCCAGGGTTCCGATGAGCAGTTCTTC
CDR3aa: CASSRYFQGSDEQFF

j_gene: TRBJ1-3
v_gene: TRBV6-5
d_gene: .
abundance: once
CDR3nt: TGTGCCAGTATGGACAGACCTTCTACTGGAAACACCATATATTTT
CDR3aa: CASMDRPSTGNTIYF

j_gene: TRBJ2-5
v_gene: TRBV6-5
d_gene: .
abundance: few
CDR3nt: TGTGCCAGCAGGGGCGAGACCCAGTACTTC
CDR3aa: CASRGETQYF

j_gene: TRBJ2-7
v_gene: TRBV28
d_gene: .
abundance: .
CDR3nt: TGTGCCAGCAATCTTACCCAGGGACATATTTCCTACGAGCAGTACTTC
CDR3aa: CASNLTQGHISYEQYF

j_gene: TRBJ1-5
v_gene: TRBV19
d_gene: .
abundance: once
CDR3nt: TGTGCCAGTAGTATCAGGGGCATCTCAGGGCATAGTCAGCCCCAGCATTTT
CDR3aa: CASSIRGISGHSQPQHF

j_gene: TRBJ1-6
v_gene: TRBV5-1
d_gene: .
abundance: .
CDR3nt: TGCGCCAGCAGCTTATCGACAGATTCACCCCTCCACTTT
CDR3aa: CASSLSTDSPLHF

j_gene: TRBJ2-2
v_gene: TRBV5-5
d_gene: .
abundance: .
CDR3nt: TGTGCCAGCAGCTTGACAGGGTGGAACACCGGGGAGCTGTTTTTT
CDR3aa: CASSLTGWNTGELFF

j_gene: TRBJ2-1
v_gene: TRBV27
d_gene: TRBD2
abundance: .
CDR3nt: TGTGCCAGCAGTTCCATATTAGGACTAGCGGGTGCTAATGAGCAGTTCTTC
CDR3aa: CASSSILGLAGANEQFF

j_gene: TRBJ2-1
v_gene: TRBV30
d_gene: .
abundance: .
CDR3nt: TGTGCCTGGAGCGGAAATAGCGGAAGGGGGCCCAATGAGCAGTTCTTC
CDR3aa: CAWSGNSGRGPNEQFF

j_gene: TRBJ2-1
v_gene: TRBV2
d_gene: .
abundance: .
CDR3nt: TGTGCCAGCAGTTCCGACAGAGGATTCTCCTACAATGAGCAGTTCTTC
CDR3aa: CASSSDRGFSYNEQFF

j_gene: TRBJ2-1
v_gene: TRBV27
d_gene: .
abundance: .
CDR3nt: TGTGCCAGCGGGTTGAGGGTCGATGAGCAGTTCTTC
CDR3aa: CASGLRVDEQFF

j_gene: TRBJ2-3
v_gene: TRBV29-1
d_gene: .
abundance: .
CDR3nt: TGCAGCGCATGGGGGACATTCACAGATACGCAGTATTTT
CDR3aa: CSAWGTFTDTQYF

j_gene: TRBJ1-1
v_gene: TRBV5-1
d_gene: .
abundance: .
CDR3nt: TGCGCCAGCAGCTTGCAGGGATCGAACACTGAAGCTTTCTTT
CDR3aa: CASSLQGSNTEAFF

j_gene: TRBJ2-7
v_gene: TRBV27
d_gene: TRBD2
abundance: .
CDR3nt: TGTGCCAGCAGTTTATTGGCGTCTAGCGGGAACGAGCAGTACTTC
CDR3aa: CASSLLASSGNEQYF

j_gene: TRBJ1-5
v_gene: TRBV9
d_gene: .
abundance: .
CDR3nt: TGTGCCAGCAGCCCACCCGGACACGGCAATCAGCCCCAGCATTTT
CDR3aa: CASSPPGHGNQPQHF

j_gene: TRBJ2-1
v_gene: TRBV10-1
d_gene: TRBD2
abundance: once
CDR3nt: TGCGCCAGCAGTGAGTCCGGGCGGGAGTTACAGTTCTTC
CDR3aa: CASSESGRELQFF

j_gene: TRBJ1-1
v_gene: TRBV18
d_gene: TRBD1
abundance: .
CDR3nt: TGTGCCAGCTCACCACCCCGGACAGGGTCGAGGAACACTGAAGCTTTCTTT
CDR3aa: CASSPPRTGSRNTEAFF

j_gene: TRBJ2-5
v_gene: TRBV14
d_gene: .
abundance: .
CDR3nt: TGTGCCAGCAGTCGAGGACTAAAAGAGACCCAGTACTTC
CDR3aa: CASSRGLKETQYF

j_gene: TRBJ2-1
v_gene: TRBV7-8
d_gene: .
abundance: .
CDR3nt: TGTGCCAGCAGCTACCGGCGGCGGTACCCTTACAATGAGCAGTTCTTC
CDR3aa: CASSYRRRYPYNEQFF

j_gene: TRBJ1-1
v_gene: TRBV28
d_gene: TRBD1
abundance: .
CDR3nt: TGTGCCAGCAGTTCCGGGACAGGGGGACTGAACACTGAAGCTTTCTTT
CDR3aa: CASSSGTGGLNTEAFF